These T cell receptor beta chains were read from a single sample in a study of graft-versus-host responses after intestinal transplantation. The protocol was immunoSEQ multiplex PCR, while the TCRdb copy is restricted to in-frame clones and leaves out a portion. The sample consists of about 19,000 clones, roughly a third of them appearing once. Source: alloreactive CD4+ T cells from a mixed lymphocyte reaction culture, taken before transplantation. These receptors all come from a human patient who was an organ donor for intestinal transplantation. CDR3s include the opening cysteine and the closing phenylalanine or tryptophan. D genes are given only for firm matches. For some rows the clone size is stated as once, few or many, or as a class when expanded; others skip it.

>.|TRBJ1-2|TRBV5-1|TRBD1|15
CASSLAPTGGYGYTF
TGCGCCAGCAGCTTGGCCCCGACAGGGGGCTATGGCTACACCTTC
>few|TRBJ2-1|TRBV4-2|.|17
CASSQGGAFSSYNEQFF
TGTGCCAGCAGCCAAGGAGGGGCTTTTAGCTCCTACAATGAGCAGTTCTTC
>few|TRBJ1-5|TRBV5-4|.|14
CASSPGLGNQPQHF
TGTGCCAGCAGCCCGGGACTGGGCAATCAGCCCCAGCATTTT
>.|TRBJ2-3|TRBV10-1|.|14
CASSESSMMDTQYF
TGCGCCAGCAGTGAGTCCTCAATGATGGATACGCAGTATTTT
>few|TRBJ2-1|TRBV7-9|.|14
CASSLALVYNEQFF
TGTGCCAGCAGCTTAGCACTCGTTTACAATGAGCAGTTCTTC
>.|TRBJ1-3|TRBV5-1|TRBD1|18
CASSWTGTGLSSGNTIYF
TGCGCCAGCAGCTGGACCGGGACAGGGTTGTCGTCTGGAAACACCATATATTTT
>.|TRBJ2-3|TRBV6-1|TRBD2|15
CASRHRRGEGDTQYF
TGTGCCAGCAGGCACAGGCGGGGGGAGGGGGATACGCAGTATTTT
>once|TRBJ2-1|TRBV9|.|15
CASSGMPGSKGLQFF
TGTGCCAGCAGCGGGATGCCGGGAAGTAAGGGTTTGCAGTTCTTC
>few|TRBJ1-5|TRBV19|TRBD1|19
CALLTSRDRVYSPNQPQHF
TGTGCCCTCCTGACATCAAGGGACAGGGTCTATTCACCCAATCAGCCCCAGCATTTT
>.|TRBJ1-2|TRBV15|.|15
CATSRGGQGLYGYTF
TGTGCCACCAGCAGAGGTGGGCAGGGCCTATATGGCTACACCTTC
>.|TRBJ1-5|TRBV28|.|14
CASSFRQNNQPQHF
TGTGCCAGCAGTTTCAGACAGAACAATCAGCCCCAGCATTTT
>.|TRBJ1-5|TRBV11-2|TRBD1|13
CASSLRQGVSQHF
TGTGCCAGCAGCTTACGACAGGGGGTGTCCCAGCATTTT
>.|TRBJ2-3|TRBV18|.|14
CASSPRRNGDTQYF
TGTGCCAGCTCACCACGCCGGAACGGAGATACGCAGTATTTT
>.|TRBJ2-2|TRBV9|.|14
CASSATGNTGELFF
TGTGCCAGCAGCGCGACAGGGAACACCGGGGAGCTGTTTTTT
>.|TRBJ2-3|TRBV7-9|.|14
CASSLVAHTDTQYF
TGTGCCAGCAGCTTAGTTGCCCACACCGATACGCAGTATTTT
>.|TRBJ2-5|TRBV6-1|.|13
CASSEGFQETQYF
TGTGCCAGCAGTGAGGGTTTCCAAGAGACCCAGTACTTC
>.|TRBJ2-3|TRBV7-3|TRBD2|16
CASSSGLAGGTDTQYF
TGTGCCAGCAGCTCAGGACTAGCGGGAGGCACAGATACGCAGTATTTT
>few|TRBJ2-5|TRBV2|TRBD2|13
CASKSGTRVTQYF
TGTGCCAGCAAAAGCGGGACTAGGGTGACCCAGTACTTC
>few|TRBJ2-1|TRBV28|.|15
CASSQGRRSYNEQFF
TGTGCCAGCAGCCAAGGACGCAGATCCTACAATGAGCAGTTCTTC
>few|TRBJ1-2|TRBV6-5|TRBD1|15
CASSYYGTGAYGYTF
TGTGCCAGCAGTTACTACGGGACAGGGGCCTATGGCTACACCTTC
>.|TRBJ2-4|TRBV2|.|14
CASTSPVAKNIQYF
TGTGCCAGCACTAGCCCCGTTGCCAAAAACATTCAGTACTTC
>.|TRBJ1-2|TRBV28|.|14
CASSLLEGPGGYTF
TGTGCCAGCAGTTTATTGGAGGGTCCAGGTGGCTACACCTTC
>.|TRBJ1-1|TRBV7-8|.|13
CASSLNRHTEAFF
TGTGCCAGCAGCCTCAACCGCCACACTGAAGCTTTCTTT
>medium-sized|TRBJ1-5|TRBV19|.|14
CASSQSRGNQPQHF
TGTGCCAGTAGTCAGTCCAGGGGAAATCAGCCCCAGCATTTT
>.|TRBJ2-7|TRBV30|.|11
CAWTTSYEQYF
TGTGCCTGGACCACGAGCTACGAGCAGTACTTC
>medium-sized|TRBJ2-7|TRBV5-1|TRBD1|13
CASSWDRPYEQYF
TGCGCCAGCAGCTGGGACAGACCCTACGAGCAGTACTTC
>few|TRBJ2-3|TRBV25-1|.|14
CASSEYSPPDTQYF
TGTGCCAGCAGTGAATATAGCCCCCCAGATACGCAGTATTTT
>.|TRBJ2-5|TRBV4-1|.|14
CASSQLGRSETQYF
TGCGCCAGCAGCCAACTGGGGAGATCCGAGACCCAGTACTTC
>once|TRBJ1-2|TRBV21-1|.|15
CASSTNLQGYYGYTF
TGTGCCAGCAGCACCAACCTACAGGGTTACTATGGCTACACCTTC
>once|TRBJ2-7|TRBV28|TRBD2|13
CASSLPGGYEQYF
TGTGCCAGCAGTTTACCGGGGGGGTACGAGCAGTACTTC
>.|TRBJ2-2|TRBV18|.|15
CASSPRDTDTGELFF
TGTGCCAGCTCACCACGGGACACAGACACCGGGGAGCTGTTTTTT
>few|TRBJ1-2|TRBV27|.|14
CASSSLPLYYGYTF
TGTGCCAGCAGTTCTCTCCCCCTCTACTATGGCTACACCTTC
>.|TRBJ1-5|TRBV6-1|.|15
CASSEGPHSNQPQHF
TGTGCCAGCAGTGAAGGTCCCCATAGCAATCAGCCCCAGCATTTT
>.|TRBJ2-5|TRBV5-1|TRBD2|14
CASSLDPGGETQYF
TGCGCCAGCAGCTTGGATCCGGGGGGGGAGACCCAGTACTTC
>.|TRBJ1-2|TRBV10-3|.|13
CAIRQGPNYGYTF
TGTGCCATCAGACAGGGCCCTAACTATGGCTACACCTTC
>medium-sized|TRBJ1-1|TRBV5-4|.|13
CASSLIGGTEAFF
TGTGCCAGCAGCTTGATTGGTGGCACTGAAGCTTTCTTT
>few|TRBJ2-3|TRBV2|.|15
CASSVFVQRTDTQYF
TGTGCCAGCAGTGTGTTTGTTCAGCGCACAGATACGCAGTATTTT
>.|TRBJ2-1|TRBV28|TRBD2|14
CASSSGGMVNEQFF
TGTGCCAGCAGTTCCGGGGGGATGGTCAATGAGCAGTTCTTC
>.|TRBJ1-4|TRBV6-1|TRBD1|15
CASSEGGTVAEKLFF
TGTGCCAGCAGTGAAGGTGGGACAGTAGCAGAAAAACTGTTTTTT
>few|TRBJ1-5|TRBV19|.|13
CASSIEGRQPQHF
TGTGCCAGTAGTATTGAGGGCCGGCAGCCCCAGCATTTT
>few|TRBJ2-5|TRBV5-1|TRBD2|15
CASRSGTSAQETQYF
TGCGCCAGCAGATCCGGGACTAGCGCTCAAGAGACCCAGTACTTC
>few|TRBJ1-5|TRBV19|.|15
CASSPQSVLGQPQHF
TGTGCCAGTAGTCCCCAGTCGGTGCTTGGTCAGCCCCAGCATTTT
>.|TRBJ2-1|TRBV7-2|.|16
CASSGPGHGIYNEQFF
TGTGCCAGCAGCGGACCGGGACACGGGATTTACAATGAGCAGTTCTTC
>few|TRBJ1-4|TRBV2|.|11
CASTPGRKLFF
TGTGCCAGCACCCCGGGACGGAAACTGTTTTTT
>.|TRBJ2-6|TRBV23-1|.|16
CASSRGGTGGANVLTF
TGCGCCAGCAGCAGGGGGGGGACGGGAGGGGCCAACGTCCTGACTTTC
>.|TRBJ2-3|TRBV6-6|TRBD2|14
CAGGIGLAADTQYF
TGTGCCGGCGGCATCGGACTAGCGGCAGATACGCAGTATTTT
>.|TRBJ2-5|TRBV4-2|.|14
CASSPTGTGETQYF
TGTGCCAGCAGCCCAACGGGCACCGGAGAGACCCAGTACTTC
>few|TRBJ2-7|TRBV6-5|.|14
CAAHSEGTSYEQYF
TGTGCCGCCCACTCGGAGGGCACATCCTACGAGCAGTACTTC
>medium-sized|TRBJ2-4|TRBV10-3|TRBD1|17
CAISEADRGQGKNIQYF
TGTGCCATCAGTGAGGCCGACAGGGGGCAAGGCAAAAACATTCAGTACTTC
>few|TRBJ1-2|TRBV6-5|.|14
CASSYSGRVGGYTF
TGTGCCAGCAGTTACTCGGGTAGGGTAGGTGGCTACACCTTC
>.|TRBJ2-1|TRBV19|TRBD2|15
CASSVGLAGINEQFF
TGTGCCAGTAGTGTGGGACTAGCGGGGATCAATGAGCAGTTCTTC
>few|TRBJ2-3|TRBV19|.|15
CASSFQGLATDTQYF
TGTGCCAGTAGTTTCCAGGGGCTAGCGACAGATACGCAGTATTTT
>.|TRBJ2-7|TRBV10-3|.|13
CAIRPGLTYEQYF
TGTGCCATCAGACCAGGGTTAACGTACGAGCAGTACTTC